Listed here are 29 T cell receptor beta chains from one sample, sequenced in a study of blood T cell repertoires in COVID-19. The protocol was immunoSEQ multiplex PCR, while the TCRdb copy is restricted to in-frame clones and leaves out a portion. Of fewer than 200,000 clones listed, around four fifths were seen once; the top ten hold about 4.4%. Sequencing was performed on PBMCs or T cells enriched from blood (not recorded which). The receptors originated from a woman between 45 and 60 years old who had recovered from COVID-19.

This clone was observed a single time. The chain uses TRBV5-6 and TRBJ1-2; D is perhaps TRBD1 (5 bases). This CDR3 spans 15 amino acids. CDR1 and CDR2 (germline): SGHDT, YYEEEE. V lost 4 bases and J 6 bases, leaving 19 bases between the germline ends. The CDR3 sequence is CASSRRGVRIHGYTF. The CDR3 DNA sequence: TGTGCCAGCAGCCGGAGGGGCGTACGGATTCATGGCTACACCTTC.

The V call is TRBV6-5, the J call TRBJ2-2; TRBD1 agrees at 10 bases. CDR1 is MNHEY, CDR2 SVGAGI, per germline. V lost 4 bases and J lost 6; bases outside the gene matches: 5. The CDR3 is 15 residues long. This CDR3 reads CASSLGGQGAGELFF. In nucleotides, the CDR3 is TGTGCCAGCAGTTTAGGCGGACAGGGGGCCGGGGAGCTGTTTTTT.

This sequence joins TRBV19 and TRBJ1-5; 7 nucleotides line up with TRBD1. CDR1 LNHDA and CDR2 SQIVND come from the germline V gene (reference sequence). V dropped 3 bases and J dropped 5; count of bases not matched to a gene: 4. The CDR3 has 14 residues. DNA of the CDR3: TGTGCCAGTAGTATTAGGGACAGAGATCAGCCCCAGCATTTT. It is translated as CASSIRDRDQPQHF.

V usage is TRBV12-3 or TRBV12-4 and J usage is TRBJ1-5; D possibly corresponds to TRBD1 (5 bases). The CDR3 has 13 amino acids. V lost 6 bases, J lost 7 bases, and 13 bases lay in between. CDR3 in amino acids: CASRPRGRQPQHF. The CDR3 nucleotides read TGTGCCAGCAGGCCCCGGGGGAGGCAGCCCCAGCATTTT.

V gene TRBV6-2 or TRBV6-3 combines with J gene TRBJ1-5; D might be TRBD1 (6 bases). Germline CDR1 and CDR2: MNHEY and SVGEGT. This CDR3 has 17 residues. With 0 bases removed from V and 5 bases from J, the gap between germline ends came to 17 bases. The CDR3 loop is CASSYSIMGAADQPQHF. In DNA form, the CDR3 reads TGTGCCAGCAGTTACTCGATTATGGGGGCAGCAGATCAGCCCCAGCATTTT.

This clone was detected ten times or more. The chain links TRBV29-1 to TRBJ2-2; possibly TRBD2 for D (6 bases). V lost 5 bases to trimming and J lost 4 bases, with 20 bases between them. This CDR3 has 16 amino acids. Germline V lookup: CDR1 SQVTM, CDR2 ANQGSEA. CDR3 DNA: TGCAGCGTTCGGGGAGGTGGTACGCTGGGCACCGGGGAGCTGTTTTTT. This gives the protein CSVRGGGTLGTGELFF.

The chain combines TRBV19 with TRBJ1-3, with 7 bases matching TRBD1. Germline V gene lookup returns CDR1 LNHDA and CDR2 SQIVND (reference sequence). V was clipped by 3 bases and J by 1 base; unmatched bases: 9. The CDR3 runs 17 residues. The CDR3 spells CASSIGMRGPSGNTIYF. CDR3 nucleotides: TGTGCCAGTAGTATTGGGATGAGGGGGCCTTCTGGAAACACCATATATTTT.

This clone has at least ten counts. The chain uses TRBV7-9 and TRBJ2-5; TRBD2 is a possible D gene (6 bases). Germline lookup yields CDR1 SEHNR and CDR2 FQNEAQ (reference sequence). This CDR3 region has 15 residues. Trimming left V 8 bases short and J 5 bases short, with 21 bases between. CDR3 sequence (DNA): TGTGCCAGCTCTGACAGCGGAGGGCCCGGGGAGACCCAGTACTTC. Its protein is CASSDSGGPGETQYF.

V is TRBV7-3 and J is TRBJ2-1; weak D call: TRBD1 (6 bases). Trimming took 1 base from V and 7 from J, leaving 11 bases between them. Per the germline V gene, CDR1 is SGHTA and CDR2 is FQGTGA. This CDR3 spans 14 amino acids. The CDR3 spells CASSLNRERNEQFF. Written as DNA, the CDR3 is TGTGCCAGCAGCTTAAACAGGGAGAGGAATGAGCAGTTCTTC. The full variable domain, its missing parts supplied by reference TRBV7-3 and TRBJ2-1, is GAGVSQTPSNKVTEKGKYVELRCDPISGHTALYWYRQSLGQGPEFLIYFQGTGAADDSGLPNDRFFAVRPEGSVSTLKIQRTERGDSAVYLCASSLNRERNEQFFGPGTRLTVL.

The chain is built from TRBV11-2 and TRBJ2-5; 14 positions match TRBD2. CDR1 and CDR2 from the germline V gene are SGHAT and FQNNGV. This CDR3 contains 17 residues. Trimming took 5 bases from V and 0 from J; bases not matched to a gene: 5. CDR3 DNA: TGTGCCAGCAGCGGGACTAGCGGGGGCCCGTACCAAGAGACCCAGTACTTC. It translates to CASSGTSGGPYQETQYF. The full variable domain, completed using reference TRBV11-2 and TRBJ2-5, is EAGVAQSPRYKIIEKRQSVAFWCNPISGHATLYWYQQILGQGPKLLIQFQNNGVVDDSQLPKDRFSAERLKGVDSTLKIQPAKLEDSAVYLCASSGTSGGPYQETQYFGPGTRLLVL.

This clone was seen a few times. The J gene is TRBJ1-1, the V gene TRBV6-1, with D hard to call. The CDR3 totals 13 residues. Germline-derived CDR1 and CDR2 are MNHNS and SASEGT. V lost 1 base to trimming and J lost 9 bases, with 12 bases between them. For the CDR3, the DNA is TGTGCCAGCAGTGAAGTCAGAGACAAGAAAGCTTTCTTT. Its translation is CASSEVRDKKAFF.

The chain has TRBV5-4 and TRBJ1-2; 10 bases line up with TRBD1. V was clipped by 4 bases and J by 2 bases; unmatched bases: 2. CDR1 and CDR2 from the germline V gene are SGHNT and YYREEE (reference sequence). CDR3 length equals 14 residues. The CDR3 DNA reads as TGTGCCAGCAGCCGGACAGGGGGGAACTATGGCTACACCTTC. Encoded protein: CASSRTGGNYGYTF.

This rearrangement joins TRBV5-6 to TRBJ2-7, with D possibly TRBD2 on 6 matching bases. V dropped 1 base and J dropped 6 bases, with 8 bases sitting between them. Germline CDR1 and CDR2: SGHDT and YYEEEE. This CDR3 spans 12 amino acids. The CDR3 coding sequence is TGTGCCAGCAGCTTGAGGGGAGGCGAGCAGTACGTC. Its translation is CASSLRGGEQYV.

This sequence joins TRBV7-3 and TRBJ2-5; D might be TRBD2 (6 bases). The CDR3 is 16 residues long. Germline V gives CDR1 SGHTA, CDR2 FQGTGA. The V end was cut by 5 bases, the J end by 3 bases, with 19 bases between. In nucleotides, the CDR3 is TGTGCCAGCAGCCCAGTAGGAGGGGCACTTAAAGAGACCCAGTACTTC. Translation: CASSPVGGALKETQYF.

This clone was observed many times. This chain uses TRBV19 with TRBJ2-3; 7 bases are shared with TRBD1. The length of the CDR3 is 15 residues. The germline V gene encodes CDR1 LNHDA and CDR2 SQIVND (reference sequence). V lost 4 bases to trimming and J lost 5 bases; unmatched junction nucleotides: 9. The CDR3: CASSKRQGSGDTQYF. CDR3 coding DNA: TGTGCCAGTAGTAAACGACAGGGCTCGGGAGATACGCAGTATTTT.

V and J are TRBV10-1 and TRBJ2-2; D possibly corresponds to TRBD1 (6 bases). Per germline, CDR1 WNHNN and CDR2 SYGVQD (reference sequence). Trimming removed 7 bases from V and 5 bases from J, with 11 bases in between. There are 13 residues in the CDR3. The CDR3 loop is CASTLDRTGELFF. The CDR3 region has the DNA TGCGCCAGCACCCTCGACAGGACCGGGGAGCTGTTTTTT.

The gene calls are TRBV6-5 and TRBJ1-3; the D is unclear. Germline CDR1 MNHEY, CDR2 SVGAGI. Trimming pared 8 bases from V and 3 bases from J, leaving 11 bases between. This CDR3 contains 13 residues. The CDR3 DNA follows: TGTGCCAGCCAAGAGGGTTATGGAAACACCATATATTTT. Protein product: CASQEGYGNTIYF.

The gene calls are TRBV6-4 and TRBJ1-1; TRBD1 is a possible D gene (6 bases). This CDR3 spans 17 amino acids. V lost 0 bases to trimming and J lost 4 bases, with 18 bases between them. Germline lookup yields CDR1 MRHNA and CDR2 SNTAGT. The chain's CDR3 is CASSDSRGTGSRTEAFF. CDR3 DNA sequence: TGTGCCAGCAGTGACTCGAGGGGAACAGGGAGTCGCACTGAAGCTTTCTTT.

V is TRBV7-2 and J is TRBJ1-5; 7 nucleotides agree with TRBD1. The CDR3 has 15 residues. Germline trimming cut 4 bases from V and 2 bases from J; bases unmatched to any gene: 5. Germline lookup yields CDR1 SGHTA and CDR2 FQGNSA. The CDR3 DNA sequence: TGTGCCAGCAGCTCGACAGGGTTGGGCAATCAGCCCCAGCATTTT. It specifies CASSSTGLGNQPQHF.

This chain connects TRBV6-5 to TRBJ1-1; D call uncertain. Deletions cut 8 bases from V and 8 bases from J, with 18 bases between. This CDR3 has 13 amino acids. Germline CDR1 reads MNHEY; CDR2 reads SVGAGI. CDR3 nucleotides: TGTGCCAGCTTTTTGTTTCTAGGCGAAGAAGCTTTCTTT. Its protein product is CASFLFLGEEAFF.

The rearrangement links TRBV4-2 to TRBJ1-2; D is undetermined. Germline CDR1 is LGHNA and CDR2 is YNFKEQ. CDR3 length equals 13 residues. The germline V and J ends were trimmed by 3 bases and 4 bases, with 9 bases remaining between them. As DNA, the CDR3 is TGTGCCAGCAGCCATGGTACAGCCTATGGCTACACCTTC. As protein: CASSHGTAYGYTF.

This chain's CDR3 is CSVGRTGAQETQYF. As DNA, the CDR3 is TGCAGCGTTGGACGGACAGGGGCCCAAGAGACCCAGTACTTC. The rearrangement joins TRBV29-1 to TRBJ2-5; 9 nucleotides line up with TRBD1. The CDR3 length is 14 residues. Germline values: CDR1 SQVTM, CDR2 ANQGSEA. The V segment lost 4 bases and the J segment 1 base; nucleotides outside the gene matches: 4.

This rearrangement joins TRBV6-2 or TRBV6-3 to TRBJ1-2; D is undetermined. V dropped 0 bases and J dropped 10 bases, with 24 bases sitting between them. The CDR3 totals 17 residues. Germline V gene sequence: CDR1 MNHEY, CDR2 SVGEGT. The DNA of the CDR3 is TGTGCCAGCAGTTACTCGGCCGGCACCGCGATACGGGTTAACTACACCTTC. Its protein product is CASSYSAGTAIRVNYTF.

The rearrangement joins TRBV5-6 to TRBJ2-5; D ambiguous. Trimming cost V 5 bases and J 5 bases, with 22 bases left between them. The CDR3 has 16 amino acids. CDR1 and CDR2 (germline): SGHDT, YYEEEE. The DNA for the CDR3 is TGTGCCAGCAGTTTTCCTGCGTGGTCTGAGGAGGAGACCCAGTACTTC. This sequence encodes CASSFPAWSEEETQYF. The variable domain in full, completed from reference TRBV5-6 and TRBJ2-5, reads DAGVTQSPTHLIKTRGQQVTLRCSPKSGHDTVSWYQQALGQGPQFIFQYYEEEERQRGNFPDRFSGHQFPNYSSELNVNALLLGDSALYLCASSFPAWSEEETQYFGPGTRLLVL.

The rearrangement links TRBV5-1 to TRBJ2-5; 7 nucleotides agree with TRBD1. V gave up 2 bases and J gave up 2 bases; unmatched junction bases: 3. The V gene's germline CDR1 is SGHRS and CDR2 YFSETQ. The CDR3 length is 14 residues. The CDR3 here is CASSLGTAQETQYF. Here the CDR3 DNA reads TGCGCCAGCAGCTTAGGGACAGCTCAAGAGACCCAGTACTTC.

The rearrangement links TRBV7-2 to TRBJ1-3; no firm D call. The CDR3 length is 16 residues. The V gene lost 5 bases and the J gene lost 2 bases, with 16 bases spanning the gap. Germline CDR1 is SGHTA and CDR2 is FQGNSA. The CDR3 DNA reads TGTGCCAGCAGCGATGTTCTGGTCAGGCCTGGAAACACCATATATTTT. This translates into CASSDVLVRPGNTIYF.

The chain combines TRBV19 with TRBJ1-2; the D gene is possibly TRBD1 (5 bases). Germline CDR1 and CDR2: LNHDA and SQIVND (reference sequence). V was pared by 4 bases and J by 4 bases, with 10 bases between. The CDR3 has 13 residues. In DNA form, the CDR3 reads TGTGCCAGTAGTAAAGGGGCCTCCTATGGCTACACCTTC. Its protein product is CASSKGASYGYTF.

In this sample, this clone turned up many times. This chain joins TRBV9 and TRBJ2-3, with 8 bases lining up with TRBD2. Per the germline V gene, CDR1 is SGDLS and CDR2 is YYNGEE. The junction had 10 bases not matched to a gene; V was cut back by 4 bases and J by 9 bases. This CDR3 comprises 14 residues. CDR3 nucleotide sequence: TGTGCCAGCAGCACCCGGACTAGCCCACAGACGCAGTATTTT. Residues: CASSTRTSPQTQYF.

J is TRBJ1-5 and V is TRBV19, with 9 nucleotides matching TRBD1. In germline, CDR1 is LNHDA, CDR2 SQIVND (reference sequence). The CDR3 length is 15 residues. V lost 4 bases and J lost 3; bases outside the gene matches: 4. The CDR3 sequence is CASSTGTGYNQPQHF. The CDR3 nucleotides read TGTGCCAGTAGTACTGGGACAGGGTACAATCAGCCCCAGCATTTT. Filled out from reference TRBV19 and TRBJ1-5, the complete variable domain reads DGGITQSPKYLFRKEGQNVTLSCEQNLNHDAMYWYRQDPGQGLRLIYYSQIVNDFQKGDIAEGYSVSREKKESFPLTVTSAQKNPTAFYLCASSTGTGYNQPQHFGDGTRLSIL.